The 10 T cell receptor beta chains in this list originate from one sample, sequenced in a study of cytomegalovirus exposure and HLA in healthy donors. With 60 Vbeta and 13 Jbeta primers, the PCR was carried out. The method was immunoSEQ multiplex PCR; TCRdb's version includes in-frame clones alone and lacks a portion of them. This sample has roughly 140,000 clones, with almost 80% found just once. Sequencing input: PBMCs. The receptors originated from a woman aged 30 to 39 in good health and CMV-seronegative.

V and J are TRBV15 and TRBJ1-1; D is ambiguous. V dropped 4 bases and J dropped 0 bases, with 6 bases sitting between them. Per germline, CDR1 LNHNV and CDR2 YYDKDF (reference sequence). The CDR3 totals 13 residues. CDR3 bases: TGTGCCACCAGCAACAGCTTGAACACTGAAGCTTTCTTT. Protein product: CATSNSLNTEAFF.

V gene TRBV5-1 combines with J gene TRBJ1-1; 8 nucleotides line up with TRBD1. CDR3 length equals 17 residues. Germline CDR1 SGHRS, CDR2 YFSETQ. V shed 1 base, J shed 0 bases, and the junction held 8 bases outside the gene matches. The CDR3 sequence: CASSLRTGNRVNTEAFF. DNA of the CDR3: TGCGCCAGCAGCTTGAGGACAGGGAATAGGGTGAACACTGAAGCTTTCTTT.

The J gene is TRBJ1-2, the V gene TRBV19; 7 bases are shared with TRBD1. The J segment lost 4 bases and the V segment lost 10 bases, leaving 12 bases of the junction unmatched. The V gene's germline CDR1 is LNHDA and CDR2 SQIVND (reference sequence). The CDR3 contains 14 residues. The CDR3 loop is CATYPGGASYGYTF. As DNA, the CDR3 is TGTGCCACCTACCCAGGGGGTGCCTCCTATGGCTACACCTTC.

CDR3 bases: TGCGCCAGCAGCCAAGGACGGGGATCCATGGATGGCTACACCTTC. It specifies CASSQGRGSMDGYTF. J is TRBJ1-2 and V is TRBV4-3; D is uncertain. The CDR3 is 15 amino acids. Germline assignment: CDR1 LGHNA and CDR2 YSLEER. V was clipped by 1 base and J by 6 bases, with 15 bases between them.

In its sample, this clone was seen once. The chain combines TRBV7-2 with TRBJ2-4; maybe TRBD2 (6 bases). V was cut by 0 bases and J by 1 base, with 19 bases left in between. The CDR3 runs to 19 residues. The V gene's germline CDR1 is SGHTA and CDR2 FQGNSA. CDR3 bases: TGTGCCAGCAGCTTAGCCCTGTCAGGAGGGTTGGGGGCCAAAAACATTCAGTACTTC. This sequence encodes CASSLALSGGLGAKNIQYF.

The chain is built from TRBV6-1 and TRBJ1-1, with D maybe TRBD1 (6 bases). The V gene lost 4 bases and the J gene lost 1 base, with 16 bases spanning the gap. CDR1 and CDR2 (germline): MNHNS, SASEGT. The CDR3 runs 16 residues. CDR3 in DNA: TGTGCCAGCAGTGGGGTAGGGCAGGGGAGGAACACTGAAGCTTTCTTT. Its protein product is CASSGVGQGRNTEAFF.

J is TRBJ1-1 and V is TRBV10-3, with D perhaps matching TRBD1 (5 bases). Trimming took off 4 bases at V and 7 bases at J, with 10 bases between the two ends. The CDR3 runs to 12 residues. Looked up from germline, CDR1 is ENHRY and CDR2 is SYGVKD. The CDR3 reads CAISVPGGEAFF. CDR3 sequence (DNA): TGTGCCATCAGTGTCCCCGGGGGTGAAGCTTTCTTT.

This clone was found a few times. CDR3 in DNA: TGTGCCAGCTCACCAAGTATCACCGGGACTGAAGCTTTCTTT. Encoded protein: CASSPSITGTEAFF. The V gene is TRBV18, the J gene TRBJ1-1; D gene uncertain. Germline V CDR1 and CDR2: KGHSH, LQKENI. The CDR3 is 14 amino acids. Trimming left V 2 bases short and J 5 bases short, with 12 bases between.

This clone has a handful of counts. This rearrangement joins TRBV25-1 to TRBJ1-1; TRBD1 might be the D (6 bases). This CDR3 has 13 residues. Germline CDR1 MGHDK, CDR2 SYGVNS. Trimming removed 5 bases at V and 3 bases at J, with 10 bases between. The CDR3 is CASSKGGYTEAFF. Written as DNA, the CDR3 is TGTGCCAGCAGTAAGGGGGGGTACACTGAAGCTTTCTTT.

The gene calls are TRBV5-1 and TRBJ2-2; maybe TRBD1 (5 bases). The CDR3 covers 13 residues. V was shortened by 7 bases and J by 1 base, with 8 bases between the two germline ends. Germline V gene sequence: CDR1 SGHRS, CDR2 YFSETQ. The CDR3 bases are TGCGCCAGCGGCCAGGGGAACACCGGGGAGCTGTTTTTT. Protein sequence: CASGQGNTGELFF.